A selection of T cell receptor beta chains follows, all from one sample in a study of neurological immune-mediated disorders. MiXCR, applied by TCRdb to the 5' RACE reads, yields one record per CDR3 protein. The profile shows approximately 40,000 distinct CDR3 sequences, approximately 21% of them singletons. The source material was PBMCs. These receptors all come from a man aged 55-75 years with HTLV-1-associated myelopathy (HAM/TSP). The CDR3 runs from the conserved cysteine through the conserved F or W. The D gene is left open where the match is weak. Size is omitted from some rows. Given values are once, few, many or a class for expanded clones.

V	J	D	size	CDR3	DNA
TRBV2	TRBJ2-1	TRBD2	many	CASSLNPGLAGDERYNEQFF	TGTGCCAGCAGTCTCAATCCGGGACTAGCGGGAGACGAGCGGTACAATGAGCAGTTCTTC
TRBV4-1	TRBJ2-7	NA	NA	CASSQEEIWTTSSYEQYF	TGCGCCAGCAGCCAAGAAGAAATCTGGACTACCTCCTCCTACGAGCAGTACTTC
TRBV20-1	TRBJ1-2	NA	many	CSASKLRADTYGYTF	TGCAGTGCTAGCAAACTCCGGGCGGATACCTATGGCTACACCTTC
TRBV5-6	TRBJ2-7	TRBD2	many	CASSLLSGRAQYEQYF	TGTGCCAGCAGCTTGCTGAGCGGGAGGGCCCAATACGAGCAGTACTTC
TRBV20-1	TRBJ2-3	TRBD2	many	CSARIAGAPDTQYF	TGCAGTGCTCGTATAGCGGGAGCCCCAGATACGCAGTATTTT
TRBV5-6	TRBJ2-5	TRBD1	many	CASSLRDSQETQYF	TGTGCCAGCAGCTTGAGGGACAGCCAAGAGACCCAGTACTTC
TRBV5-1	TRBJ2-6	NA	many	CASSLDRLSSGANVLTF	TGCGCCAGCAGCTTGGACCGACTGAGCTCTGGGGCCAACGTCCTGACTTTC
TRBV29-1	TRBJ1-5	TRBD1	many	CSVGGQGEGQPQHF	TGCAGCGTGGGAGGACAGGGTGAGGGGCAGCCCCAGCATTTT
TRBV7-2	TRBJ2-5	TRBD2	many	CASSSGLAEETQYF	TGTGCCAGCAGCTCGGGACTAGCGGAGGAGACCCAGTACTTC
TRBV5-1	TRBJ1-1	TRBD1	many	CASSLEGAPNTEAFF	TGCGCCAGCAGCTTGGAGGGGGCCCCGAACACTGAAGCTTTCTTT
TRBV27	TRBJ1-5	NA	many	CASSLSGSYSNQPQHF	TGTGCCAGCAGTTTATCAGGGTCTTATAGCAATCAGCCCCAGCATTTT
TRBV10-3	TRBJ2-7	NA	many	CAISATPYEQYF	TGTGCCATCAGTGCAACCCCCTACGAGCAGTACTTC
TRBV12-3/TRBV12-4	TRBJ1-5	NA	NA	CASSLGGPQHF	TGTGCCAGCAGTTTGGGGGGGCCCCAGCATTTT
TRBV20-1	TRBJ2-1	TRBD2	NA	CSARGLAGAYNEQFF	TGCAGTGCTAGGGGCCTAGCGGGAGCTTACAATGAGCAGTTCTTC
TRBV20-1	TRBJ1-5	NA	many	CSAIGSEGNQPQHF	TGCAGTGCTATTGGGTCGGAGGGCAATCAGCCCCAGCATTTT
TRBV12-3/TRBV12-4	TRBJ1-4	NA	many	CASSLGEEKLFF	TGTGCCAGCAGTTTAGGGGAAGAAAAACTGTTTTTT
TRBV9	TRBJ2-2	NA	many	CASSVGATGELFF	TGTGCCAGCAGCGTCGGGGCCACCGGGGAGCTGTTTTTT
TRBV7-9	TRBJ2-6	NA	many	CASSPAGANVLTF	TGTGCCAGCAGCCCGGCCGGGGCCAACGTCCTGACTTTC
TRBV28	TRBJ1-2	NA	medium-sized	CASSPRGGRGYTF	TGTGCCAGCAGCCCAAGGGGGGGTCGTGGCTACACCTTC
TRBV27	TRBJ2-3	NA	many	CASRERLADTQYF	TGTGCCAGCAGAGAGCGACTAGCAGATACGCAGTATTTT
TRBV28	TRBJ2-3	TRBD2	once	CASSLPLAGPDTQYF	TGTGCCAGCAGTCTTCCCCTAGCGGGACCGGATACGCAGTATTTT
TRBV15	TRBJ1-3	NA	NA	CATSSAPNSGNTIYF	TGTGCCACCAGCAGTGCCCCGAACTCTGGAAACACCATATATTTT
TRBV3-1	TRBJ1-4	TRBD1	NA	CARSQVGQGGFKKLFF	TGTGCACGCAGCCAAGTGGGCCAGGGGGGCTTTAAAAAACTGTTTTTT
TRBV5-5	TRBJ2-1	TRBD2	once	CASSLAGFSGVDEQFF	TGTGCCAGCAGCTTGGCCGGGTTTAGCGGGGTGGATGAGCAGTTCTTC
TRBV9	TRBJ2-1	NA	many	CASSVVGGSYNEQFF	TGTGCCAGCAGCGTAGTTGGAGGCTCCTACAATGAGCAGTTCTTC
TRBV20-1	TRBJ2-3	TRBD1	many	CSAPGQGFTDTQYF	TGCAGTGCTCCGGGACAGGGGTTCACAGATACGCAGTATTTT
TRBV6-5	TRBJ2-7	TRBD2	NA	CASSRLTSGSSYEQYF	TGTGCCAGCAGTCGTCTGACTAGCGGGAGCTCCTACGAGCAGTACTTC
TRBV7-3	TRBJ1-6	NA	many	CASSLNRGGGLSNSPLHF	TGTGCCAGCAGCTTAAATCGGGGAGGAGGTCTCAGTAATTCACCCCTCCACTTT
TRBV7-9	TRBJ2-7	NA	many	CASSLAGGNTYEQYF	TGTGCCAGCAGCTTGGCCGGGGGTAACACCTACGAGCAGTACTTC
TRBV15	TRBJ1-5	NA	NA	CATSPGQIFSNQPQHF	TGTGCCACCAGCCCCGGGCAGATCTTTAGCAATCAGCCCCAGCATTTT
TRBV3-1	TRBJ2-7	TRBD2	many	CASSSSGSYEQYF	TGTGCCAGCAGCTCCAGCGGGAGCTACGAGCAGTACTTC
TRBV20-1	TRBJ2-3	TRBD2	many	CSAPRAGGDTQYF	TGCAGTGCTCCGAGAGCGGGAGGGGATACGCAGTATTTT
TRBV20-1	TRBJ2-1	TRBD2	NA	CSATPSGRAHEQFF	TGCAGTGCAACCCCTAGCGGGAGGGCCCATGAGCAGTTCTTC
TRBV6-1	TRBJ1-1	NA	many	CASSIAGRRTEAFF	TGTGCCAGCAGCATAGCGGGGCGGCGCACTGAAGCTTTCTTT
TRBV5-1	TRBJ2-1	TRBD2	NA	CASSKGLAGYNEQFF	TGCGCCAGCAGCAAAGGACTAGCGGGTTACAATGAGCAGTTCTTC
TRBV7-9	TRBJ2-2	TRBD1	many	CASSGGQMNTGELFF	TGTGCCAGCAGCGGGGGACAGATGAACACCGGGGAGCTGTTTTTT
TRBV6-4	TRBJ1-1	NA	many	CASSDSMPARDTEAFF	TGTGCCAGCAGTGACTCGATGCCAGCGAGGGACACTGAAGCTTTCTTT
TRBV7-8	TRBJ2-7	NA	many	CASSSTGFFEQYF	TGTGCCAGCAGCTCTACCGGGTTTTTCGAGCAGTACTTC
TRBV12-1	TRBJ2-1	NA	many	CASSLDDPTSGVGCDEQFF	TGTGCCAGCAGCTTAGACGACCCCACTAGCGGGGTTGGCTGCGATGAGCAGTTCTTC
TRBV5-6	TRBJ2-7	NA	many	CASSLATYEQYF	TGTGCCAGCAGCTTGGCCACCTACGAGCAGTACTTC
TRBV28	TRBJ1-3	NA	many	CASSPFSGPFSGNTIYF	TGTGCCAGCAGCCCCTTTTCTGGACCCTTCTCTGGAAACACCATATATTTT
TRBV28	TRBJ2-7	NA	NA	CASSSHGDSVQEQYF	TGTGCCAGCAGTTCCCACGGGGACTCGGTCCAGGAGCAGTACTTC
TRBV5-1	TRBJ2-7	NA	many	CASSLVVFSYEQYF	TGCGCCAGCAGCTTGGTTGTGTTTTCCTACGAGCAGTACTTC
TRBV5-1	TRBJ2-3	NA	medium-sized	CASSFSTDTQYF	TGCGCCAGCAGCTTTAGCACAGATACGCAGTATTTT